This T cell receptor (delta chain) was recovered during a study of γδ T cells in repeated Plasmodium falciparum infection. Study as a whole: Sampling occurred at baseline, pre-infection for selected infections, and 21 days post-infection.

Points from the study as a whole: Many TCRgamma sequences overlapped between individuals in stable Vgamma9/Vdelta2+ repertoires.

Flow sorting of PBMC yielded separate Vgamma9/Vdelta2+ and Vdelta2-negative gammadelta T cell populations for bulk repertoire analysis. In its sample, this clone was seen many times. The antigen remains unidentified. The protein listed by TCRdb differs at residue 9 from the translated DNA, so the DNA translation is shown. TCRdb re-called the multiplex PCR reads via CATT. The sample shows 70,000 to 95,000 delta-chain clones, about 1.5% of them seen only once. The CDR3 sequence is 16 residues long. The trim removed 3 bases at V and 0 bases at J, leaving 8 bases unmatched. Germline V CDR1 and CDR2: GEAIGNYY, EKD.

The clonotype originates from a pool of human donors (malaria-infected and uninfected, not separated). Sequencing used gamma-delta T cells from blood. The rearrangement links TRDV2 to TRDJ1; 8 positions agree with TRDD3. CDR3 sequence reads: CACDPLGVSYTDKLIF. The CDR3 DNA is TGTGCCTGTGACCCACTGGGGGTCTCGTACACCGATAAACTCATCTTT.